Sequencing of this TCR beta chain was carried out in a study of breast tumors, draining lymph nodes, adjacent tissues. Notes on the study in general: Tumor TCR diversity was below lymph nodes but above nontumor tissue. Findings are consistent with lymph node origin and intratumoral expansion of most tumor T cells.

Only a few counts were recorded for this clonotype. Its antigen is not identified. The CDR3 spans 14 residues. V lost 7 bases to trimming and J lost 8 bases, with 17 bases between them. CDR1 MDHEN and CDR2 SYDVKM come from the germline V gene. One entry per CDR3 protein, called by TCRdb with MiXCR from the multiplex PCR reads. The table shows under 250,000 distinct CDR3 sequences, with 32% occurring only once. Samples came from axillary lymph nodes draining the breast cancer. Specimen: axillary lymph node tissue. The clonotype comes from a female donor with breast cancer. Some clones in this sample may be carry-over from other donors' samples. This sequence joins TRBV28 and TRBJ2-2, with D hard to call. The CDR3 protein is CASKMTAKSGELFF. CDR3 DNA sequence: TGTGCCAGCAAAATGACGGCCAAGTCGGGGGAGCTGTTTTTT.